The text below deals with one T cell receptor (beta chain). The data are from a study of blood T cells in healthy people across ages. CDR1 and CDR2 from the germline V gene are LGHDT and YNNKEL (reference sequence). The CDR3 length is 13 residues. Trimming stripped 4 bases from V and 3 bases from J, with 10 bases between. Sample-barcoded 5' priming and a J-beta primer mix drove a second PCR of roughly 6 to 12 cycles. Via MiXCR, TCRdb re-called the 5' RACE reads, giving one row per CDR3 protein. Among roughly 1,500,000 distinct CDR3 sequences listed, 42% were seen once. V and J are TRBV3-1 and TRBJ2-7; D ambiguous. The TCR was taken from a woman between 18 and 30 years old in good health. The sample was blood. For the CDR3, the DNA is TGTGCCAGCAGCCCGGGTGTGGTCTACGAGCAGTACTTC. It codes for CASSPGVVYEQYF.